This T cell receptor (beta chain) was recovered during a study of human T cells and chemical hapten exposure. Overall study context: Slight volume differences across pooled libraries mainly accounted for varying per-sample TCR yields.

Trimming pared 7 bases from V and 2 bases from J, leaving 13 bases between. This CDR3 spans 14 amino acids. The time point here: patch test 1, 2 weeks after DPC sensitization. Described treatment: therapeutic diphenylcyclopropenone sensitization with weekly scalp DPC. Individual cDNA molecules each carried unique molecular identifiers attached by the library. TCRdb re-derived calls from the RACE reads in MiXCR, one entry per CDR3 protein. The sample carries about 360,000 distinct CDR3 sequences, 4.8% recorded once. This clonotype was seen a handful of times. Its antigen remains unidentified. Study-level points and caveats: TCRs exceeding 1 in 1000 frequency stayed unchanged with DPC sensitization. Donors, who had alopecia, may show an immune response that differs from healthy people's.

The chain couples TRBV12-3 or TRBV12-4 to TRBJ2-3; the D gene is possibly TRBD1 (6 bases). The receptor was isolated from a woman aged 45-65 years with alopecia areata. Some clones in this sample may be carry-over from other donors' samples. The sample in question was whole blood, obtained in connection with sensitization to the hapten diphenylcyclopropenone (DPC). CDR3 in amino acids: CASIWGRPTDTQYF. The CDR3 coding sequence is TGTGCCAGCATTTGGGGGCGCCCCACAGATACGCAGTATTTT.